A selection of T cell receptor beta chains follows, all from one sample in a study of cytomegalovirus exposure and HLA in healthy donors. This table comes from immunoSEQ multiplex PCR, and its TCRdb copy is limited to in-frame clones, with some not included. The sample lists about 160,000 clones, roughly nine tenths seen once, with under 7% in the top ten. The sequencing sample was made of PBMCs. All receptors derive from a woman in her thirties in good health and CMV-seronegative. The CDR3 runs from the conserved cysteine through the conserved F or W. A D gene is named only where the DNA matches it firmly. Clone sizes are given selectively: once, few, many, or a class where the clone is expanded.

j_gene: TRBJ2-5; v_gene: TRBV15; d_gene: TRBD2; abundance: NA; CDR3nt: TGTGCCACCAGCTCAAGCGGGGGGGGAGAGACCCAGTACTTC; CDR3aa: CATSSSGGGETQYF
j_gene: TRBJ2-1; v_gene: TRBV7-2; d_gene: NA; abundance: once; CDR3nt: TGTGCCAGCAGCTTAATCAGCTACAATGAGCAGTTCTTC; CDR3aa: CASSLISYNEQFF
j_gene: TRBJ2-1; v_gene: TRBV5-4; d_gene: NA; abundance: once; CDR3nt: TGTGCCAGCAGTTCTGCAGGAGGGCGATCCTACAATGAGCAGTTCTTC; CDR3aa: CASSSAGGRSYNEQFF
j_gene: TRBJ1-1; v_gene: TRBV27; d_gene: NA; abundance: NA; CDR3nt: TGTGCCAGCAGTCCAATTATCCCCCCATTGGCGAACACTGAAGCTTTCTTT; CDR3aa: CASSPIIPPLANTEAFF
j_gene: TRBJ2-3; v_gene: TRBV6-1; d_gene: NA; abundance: once; CDR3nt: TGTGCCAGCAGAGGAGGGGGAGATACGCAGTATTTT; CDR3aa: CASRGGGDTQYF
j_gene: TRBJ2-5; v_gene: TRBV25-1; d_gene: NA; abundance: NA; CDR3nt: TGTGCCAGCAGTGAAATCGAGACACGAGAGACCCAGTACTTC; CDR3aa: CASSEIETRETQYF
j_gene: TRBJ2-6; v_gene: TRBV27; d_gene: NA; abundance: NA; CDR3nt: TGTGCCAGCAGTTTCTACGGCTCTGGGGCCAACGTCCTGACTTTC; CDR3aa: CASSFYGSGANVLTF
j_gene: TRBJ2-6; v_gene: TRBV5-1; d_gene: NA; abundance: NA; CDR3nt: TGCGCCAGCACCCCCCGGACGGGGACCGGGGCCAACGTCCTGACTTTC; CDR3aa: CASTPRTGTGANVLTF
j_gene: TRBJ2-5; v_gene: TRBV7-6; d_gene: NA; abundance: NA; CDR3nt: TGTGCCAGCAGCTCCCGAATCACCTCTACAGGGAGCGAGACCCAGTACTTC; CDR3aa: CASSSRITSTGSETQYF
j_gene: TRBJ1-5; v_gene: TRBV19; d_gene: TRBD1; abundance: NA; CDR3nt: TGTGCCAGTAGTCCGTGGACAGGGCTGGGCAATCAGCCCCAGCATTTT; CDR3aa: CASSPWTGLGNQPQHF
j_gene: TRBJ1-5; v_gene: TRBV6-5; d_gene: NA; abundance: NA; CDR3nt: TGTGCCAGCAGTTACGGGGGCGGGGATCAGCCCCAGCATTTT; CDR3aa: CASSYGGGDQPQHF
j_gene: TRBJ1-1; v_gene: TRBV18; d_gene: NA; abundance: NA; CDR3nt: TGTGCCAGCTCAACACAGGGTCTACCCACTGAAGCTTTCTTT; CDR3aa: CASSTQGLPTEAFF
j_gene: TRBJ2-1; v_gene: TRBV4-3; d_gene: TRBD2; abundance: NA; CDR3nt: TGCGCCAGCAGCCGCCAGCTAGCGGGGGTCTACAATGAGCAGTTCTTC; CDR3aa: CASSRQLAGVYNEQFF
j_gene: TRBJ2-7; v_gene: TRBV5-1; d_gene: NA; abundance: NA; CDR3nt: TGCGCCAGCAGCGGGGACGGAACCTACGAGCAGTACTTC; CDR3aa: CASSGDGTYEQYF
j_gene: TRBJ2-5; v_gene: TRBV27; d_gene: TRBD2; abundance: NA; CDR3nt: TGTGCCAGCAGTTTTGGTCGCGGGAGGGGGGAGACCCAGTACTTC; CDR3aa: CASSFGRGRGETQYF
j_gene: TRBJ2-3; v_gene: TRBV7-9; d_gene: NA; abundance: NA; CDR3nt: TGTGCCAGCAGCCCTCCGCTTCAAGATACGCAGTATTTT; CDR3aa: CASSPPLQDTQYF
j_gene: TRBJ2-2; v_gene: TRBV6-6; d_gene: TRBD1; abundance: NA; CDR3nt: TGTGCCAGCAGCCGGGACAGGGAAACCGGGGAGCTGTTTTTT; CDR3aa: CASSRDRETGELFF
j_gene: TRBJ2-5; v_gene: TRBV6-5; d_gene: TRBD2; abundance: NA; CDR3nt: TGTGCCAGCAGTTACCGTAGCGGGAAATCGGAGACCCAGTACTTC; CDR3aa: CASSYRSGKSETQYF
j_gene: TRBJ2-1; v_gene: TRBV20-1; d_gene: NA; abundance: few; CDR3nt: TGCAGTGCTCTCGGGGGTACTGAGCAGTTCTTC; CDR3aa: CSALGGTEQFF
j_gene: TRBJ1-5; v_gene: TRBV7-2; d_gene: NA; abundance: NA; CDR3nt: TGTGCCAGCAGCTTAACGGGGGGCAGAGCTCAGCCCCAGCATTTT; CDR3aa: CASSLTGGRAQPQHF
j_gene: TRBJ2-3; v_gene: TRBV6-5; d_gene: NA; abundance: NA; CDR3nt: TGTGCCAGCAGTTTAGGGAACACAGATACGCAGTATTTT; CDR3aa: CASSLGNTDTQYF
j_gene: TRBJ2-1; v_gene: TRBV12-5; d_gene: NA; abundance: NA; CDR3nt: TGTGCTAGTGGTTTTTACAATGAGCAGTTCTTC; CDR3aa: CASGFYNEQFF
j_gene: TRBJ2-7; v_gene: TRBV7-9; d_gene: NA; abundance: NA; CDR3nt: TGTGCCAGCAGGGGGGTAGATGCACCCTACGAGCAGTACTTC; CDR3aa: CASRGVDAPYEQYF
j_gene: TRBJ1-2; v_gene: TRBV27; d_gene: TRBD1; abundance: NA; CDR3nt: TGTGCCAGCAGCACGGGCCTGACAGGGTACTATGGCTACACCTTC; CDR3aa: CASSTGLTGYYGYTF
j_gene: TRBJ1-2; v_gene: TRBV7-2; d_gene: NA; abundance: NA; CDR3nt: TGTGCCAGCAGCTTAGTAGGCAGGGAGGCCTATGGCTACACCTTC; CDR3aa: CASSLVGREAYGYTF
j_gene: TRBJ2-1; v_gene: TRBV14; d_gene: NA; abundance: NA; CDR3nt: TGTGCCAGCAGCCAGCCGGGACACCAAAATGAGCAGTTCTTC; CDR3aa: CASSQPGHQNEQFF
j_gene: TRBJ1-1; v_gene: TRBV7-2; d_gene: NA; abundance: NA; CDR3nt: TGTGCCAGCAGCAACACTTTTACCACTGAAGCTTTCTTT; CDR3aa: CASSNTFTTEAFF
j_gene: TRBJ2-3; v_gene: TRBV15; d_gene: NA; abundance: NA; CDR3nt: TGTGCCACCCGCGCCTCCAACGTGGCCACAGATACGCAGTATTTT; CDR3aa: CATRASNVATDTQYF
j_gene: TRBJ1-1; v_gene: TRBV27; d_gene: NA; abundance: NA; CDR3nt: TGTGCCAGCAGTTTCGGGACTATGAACACTGAAGCTTTCTTT; CDR3aa: CASSFGTMNTEAFF
j_gene: TRBJ1-1; v_gene: TRBV7-9; d_gene: TRBD1; abundance: NA; CDR3nt: TGTGCCAGCAGCCCAACCGGGACAGGGGTCACTGAAGCTTTCTTT; CDR3aa: CASSPTGTGVTEAFF
j_gene: TRBJ2-7; v_gene: TRBV28; d_gene: NA; abundance: NA; CDR3nt: TGTGCCAGCATCGGGCCGGCTGCTTTGCCACTTTACGAGCAGTACTTC; CDR3aa: CASIGPAALPLYEQYF
j_gene: TRBJ2-3; v_gene: TRBV18; d_gene: TRBD2; abundance: NA; CDR3nt: TGTGCCAGCTCACCACTTCCCGGGACTAGCGCCACAGATACGCAGTATTTT; CDR3aa: CASSPLPGTSATDTQYF
j_gene: TRBJ2-1; v_gene: TRBV18; d_gene: TRBD2; abundance: NA; CDR3nt: TGTGCCAGCTCACCACTCCGACTAGCGGGTATAGTTAGCTCCTACAATGAGCAGTTCTTC; CDR3aa: CASSPLRLAGIVSSYNEQFF
j_gene: TRBJ2-7; v_gene: TRBV5-1; d_gene: TRBD2; abundance: NA; CDR3nt: TGCGCCAGCAGCTTTTCTCCAGCCGGGGGGGTAGAGCAGTACTTC; CDR3aa: CASSFSPAGGVEQYF
j_gene: TRBJ2-2; v_gene: TRBV11-3; d_gene: NA; abundance: few; CDR3nt: TGTGCCAGCAGCCCTGTAGGGGTAGCTTCCGGGGAGCTGTTTTTT; CDR3aa: CASSPVGVASGELFF
j_gene: TRBJ1-5; v_gene: TRBV7-2; d_gene: NA; abundance: once; CDR3nt: TGTGCCAGCAGCTTAGTCGCCAGGTTTGATCAGCCCCAGCATTTT; CDR3aa: CASSLVARFDQPQHF
j_gene: TRBJ1-5; v_gene: TRBV15; d_gene: NA; abundance: NA; CDR3nt: TGTGCCACCAGCAGAGATCAAGGTTCAGCGATCAATCAGCCCCAGCATTTT; CDR3aa: CATSRDQGSAINQPQHF